This T cell receptor beta chain came from a study of cytomegalovirus exposure and HLA in healthy donors. V lost 3 bases, J lost 7 bases, and 8 bases stayed unmatched. CDR3 length: 14 amino acids. Germline V gene data show CDR1 as KGHSH and CDR2 as LQKENI. The PCR had 60 Vbeta and 13 Jbeta primers. Measured with immunoSEQ multiplex PCR; TCRdb has only the in-frame clones, and not every one. The sample carries about 130,000 clones, about 70% recorded once. This clonotype was obtained from an older woman in good health and CMV-seropositive. The sample comprised PBMCs. The chain carries TRBV18 and TRBJ1-2; 7 nucleotides line up with TRBD1. CDR3 amino acids: CASSPPIQGFGYTF. The CDR3 coding sequence is TGTGCCAGCTCACCGCCCATACAGGGGTTTGGCTACACCTTC.